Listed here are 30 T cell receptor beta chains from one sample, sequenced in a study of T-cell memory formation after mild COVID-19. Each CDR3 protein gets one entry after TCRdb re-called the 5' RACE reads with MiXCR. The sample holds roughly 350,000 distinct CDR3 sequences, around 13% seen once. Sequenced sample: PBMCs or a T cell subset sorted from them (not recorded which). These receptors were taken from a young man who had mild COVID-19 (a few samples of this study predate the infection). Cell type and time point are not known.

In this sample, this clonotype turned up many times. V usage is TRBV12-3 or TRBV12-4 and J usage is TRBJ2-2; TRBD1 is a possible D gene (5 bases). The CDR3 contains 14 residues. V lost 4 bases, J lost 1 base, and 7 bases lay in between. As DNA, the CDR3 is TGTGCCAGCAGTTGGCAGGGGAACACCGGGGAGCTGTTTTTT. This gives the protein CASSWQGNTGELFF.

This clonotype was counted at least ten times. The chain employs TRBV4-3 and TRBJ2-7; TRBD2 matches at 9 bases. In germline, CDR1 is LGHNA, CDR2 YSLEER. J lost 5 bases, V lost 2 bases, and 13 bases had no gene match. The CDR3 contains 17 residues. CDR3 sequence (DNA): TGCGCCAGCAGCCAACAGCTAGGCAGCGGGGGGATGAACGAGCAGTACTTC. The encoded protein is CASSQQLGSGGMNEQYF.

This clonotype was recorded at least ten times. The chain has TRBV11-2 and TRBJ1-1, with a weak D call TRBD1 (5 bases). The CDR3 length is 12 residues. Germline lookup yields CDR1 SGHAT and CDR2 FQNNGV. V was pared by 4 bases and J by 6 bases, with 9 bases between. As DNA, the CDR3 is TGTGCCAGCAGCTCGGGGACTGCTGAAGCTTTCTTT. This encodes CASSSGTAEAFF.

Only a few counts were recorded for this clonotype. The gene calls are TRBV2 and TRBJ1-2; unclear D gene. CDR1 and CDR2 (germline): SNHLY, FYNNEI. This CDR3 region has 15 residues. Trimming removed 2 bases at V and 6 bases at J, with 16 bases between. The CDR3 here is CASSEFGTEPHGYTF. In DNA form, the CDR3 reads TGTGCCAGCAGTGAATTCGGCACAGAGCCCCATGGCTACACCTTC.

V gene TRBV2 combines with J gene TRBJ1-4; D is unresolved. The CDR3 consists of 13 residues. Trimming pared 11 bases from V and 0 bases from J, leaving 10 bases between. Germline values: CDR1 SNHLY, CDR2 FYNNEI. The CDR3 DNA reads TGTGCCCCCACAGAAGCAACTAATGAAAAACTGTTTTTT. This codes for CAPTEATNEKLFF.

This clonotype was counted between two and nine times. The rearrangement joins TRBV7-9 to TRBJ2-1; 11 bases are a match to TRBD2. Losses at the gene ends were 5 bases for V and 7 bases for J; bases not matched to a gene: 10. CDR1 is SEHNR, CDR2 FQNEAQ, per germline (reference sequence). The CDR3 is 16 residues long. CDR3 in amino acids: CASSPGTSGGWNEQFF. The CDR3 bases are TGTGCCAGCAGCCCTGGAACTAGCGGGGGTTGGAATGAGCAGTTCTTC.

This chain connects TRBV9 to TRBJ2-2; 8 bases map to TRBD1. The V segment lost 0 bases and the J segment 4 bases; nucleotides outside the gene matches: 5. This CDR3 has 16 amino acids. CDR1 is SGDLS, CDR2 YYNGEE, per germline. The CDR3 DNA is TGTGCCAGCAGCGTAGCCACAGGGGGGAGCACCGGGGAGCTGTTTTTT. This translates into CASSVATGGSTGELFF.

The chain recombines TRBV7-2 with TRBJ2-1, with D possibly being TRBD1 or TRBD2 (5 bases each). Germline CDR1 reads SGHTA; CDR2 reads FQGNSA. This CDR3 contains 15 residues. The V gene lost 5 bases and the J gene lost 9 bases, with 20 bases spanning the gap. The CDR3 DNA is TGTGCCAGCAGCCGATTTGAGGGGATCCTTAGTGAGCAGTTCTTC. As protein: CASSRFEGILSEQFF.

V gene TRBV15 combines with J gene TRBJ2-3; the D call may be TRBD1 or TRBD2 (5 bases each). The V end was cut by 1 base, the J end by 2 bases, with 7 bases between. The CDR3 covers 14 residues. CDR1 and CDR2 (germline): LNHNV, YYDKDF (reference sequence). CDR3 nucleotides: TGTGCCACCAGCAGAGGGGGGATCACAGATACGCAGTATTTT. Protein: CATSRGGITDTQYF.

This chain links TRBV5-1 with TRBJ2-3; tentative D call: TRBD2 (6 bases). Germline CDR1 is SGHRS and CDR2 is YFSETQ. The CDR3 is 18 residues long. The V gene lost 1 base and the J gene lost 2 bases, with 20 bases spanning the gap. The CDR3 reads CASSLITGVFQFTDTQYF. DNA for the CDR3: TGCGCCAGCAGCTTGATAACGGGGGTTTTCCAGTTCACAGATACGCAGTATTTT.

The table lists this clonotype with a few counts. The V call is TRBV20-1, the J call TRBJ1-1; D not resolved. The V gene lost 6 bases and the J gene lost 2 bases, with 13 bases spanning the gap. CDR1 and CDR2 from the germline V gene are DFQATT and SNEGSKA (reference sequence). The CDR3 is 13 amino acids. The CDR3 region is CSAPRRENTEAFF. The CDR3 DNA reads TGCAGTGCCCCCAGACGGGAAAACACTGAAGCTTTCTTT.

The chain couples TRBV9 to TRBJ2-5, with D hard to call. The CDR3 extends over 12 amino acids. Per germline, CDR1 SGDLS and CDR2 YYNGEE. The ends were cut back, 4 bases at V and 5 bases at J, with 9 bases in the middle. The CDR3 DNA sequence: TGTGCCAGCAGCTCATCAGCGGAGACCCAGTACTTC. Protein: CASSSSAETQYF.

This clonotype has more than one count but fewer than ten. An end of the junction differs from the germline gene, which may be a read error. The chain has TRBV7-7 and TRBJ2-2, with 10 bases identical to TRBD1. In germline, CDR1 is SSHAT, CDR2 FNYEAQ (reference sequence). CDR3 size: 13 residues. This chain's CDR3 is CASTRDRGGELFF. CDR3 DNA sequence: TGTGCTAGCACGAGGGACAGGGGCGGGGAGCTGTTTTTT.

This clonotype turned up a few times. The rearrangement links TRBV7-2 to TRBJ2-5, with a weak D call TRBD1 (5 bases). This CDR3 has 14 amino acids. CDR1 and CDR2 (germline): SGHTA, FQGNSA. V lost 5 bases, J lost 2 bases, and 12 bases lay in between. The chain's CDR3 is CASSPTRAQETQYF. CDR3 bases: TGTGCCAGCAGCCCCACCAGGGCGCAAGAGACCCAGTACTTC.

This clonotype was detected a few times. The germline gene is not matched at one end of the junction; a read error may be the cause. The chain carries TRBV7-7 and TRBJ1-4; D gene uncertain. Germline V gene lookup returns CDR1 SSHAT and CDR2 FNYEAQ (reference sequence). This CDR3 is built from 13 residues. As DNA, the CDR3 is TGTGCTAGCAGCTTCCGGCTTGGCGAAAAACTGTTTTTT. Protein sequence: CASSFRLGEKLFF.

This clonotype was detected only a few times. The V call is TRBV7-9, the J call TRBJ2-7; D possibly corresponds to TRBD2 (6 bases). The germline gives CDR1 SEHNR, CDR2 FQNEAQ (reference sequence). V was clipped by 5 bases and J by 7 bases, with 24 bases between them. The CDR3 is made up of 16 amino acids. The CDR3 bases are TGTGCCAGCAGCCACTTGGGAGGAGCGCGTTTGGAGGAGCAGTACTTC. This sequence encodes CASSHLGGARLEEQYF.

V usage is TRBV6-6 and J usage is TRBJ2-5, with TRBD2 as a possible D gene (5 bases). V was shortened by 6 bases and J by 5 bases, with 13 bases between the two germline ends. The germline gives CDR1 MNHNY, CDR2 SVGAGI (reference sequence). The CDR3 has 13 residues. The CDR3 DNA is TGTGCCAGCAGGCGAGCGGTTCGTGAGACCCAGTACTTC. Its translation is CASRRAVRETQYF.

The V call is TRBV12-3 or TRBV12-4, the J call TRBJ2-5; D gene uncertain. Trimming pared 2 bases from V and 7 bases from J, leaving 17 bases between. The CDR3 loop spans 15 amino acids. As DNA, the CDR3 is TGTGCCAGCAGTTTACTGTCTTCATCCTTTGGGACCCAGTACTTC. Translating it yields CASSLLSSSFGTQYF.

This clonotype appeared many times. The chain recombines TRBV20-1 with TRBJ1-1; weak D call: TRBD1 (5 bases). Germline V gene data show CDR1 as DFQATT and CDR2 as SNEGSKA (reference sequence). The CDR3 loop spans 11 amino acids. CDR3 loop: CSATGAEKAFF. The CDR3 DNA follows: TGCAGCGCAACCGGGGCAGAAAAAGCTTTCTTT.

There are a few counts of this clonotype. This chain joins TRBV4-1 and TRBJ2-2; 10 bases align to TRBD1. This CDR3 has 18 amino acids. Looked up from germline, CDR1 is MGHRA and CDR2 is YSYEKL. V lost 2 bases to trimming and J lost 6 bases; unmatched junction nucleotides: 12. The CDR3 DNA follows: TGCGCCAGCAGCCAATATCCCGGTGGGACAGGGGCCGCCGGGGAGCTGTTTTTT. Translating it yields CASSQYPGGTGAAGELFF.

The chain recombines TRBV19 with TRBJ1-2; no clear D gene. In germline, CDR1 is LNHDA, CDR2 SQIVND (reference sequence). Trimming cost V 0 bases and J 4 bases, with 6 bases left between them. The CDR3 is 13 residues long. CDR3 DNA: TGTGCCAGTAGTATAGATCACGGCTATGGCTACACCTTC. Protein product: CASSIDHGYGYTF.

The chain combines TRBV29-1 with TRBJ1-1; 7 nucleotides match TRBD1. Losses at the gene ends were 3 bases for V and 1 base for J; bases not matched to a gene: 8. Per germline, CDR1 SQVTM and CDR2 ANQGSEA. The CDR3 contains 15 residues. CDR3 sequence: CSVEGLTGANTEAFF. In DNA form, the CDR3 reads TGCAGCGTTGAGGGACTTACAGGGGCGAACACTGAAGCTTTCTTT.

DNA for the CDR3: TGTGCCAGCAGCTTAGACCCCCTTTCGAGGCAGACCCAGTACTTC. Its protein product is CASSLDPLSRQTQYF. V and J are TRBV7-2 and TRBJ2-5; D not resolved. CDR3 size: 15 residues. The germline V gene has CDR1 SGHTA and CDR2 FQGNSA. Trimming removed 1 base from V and 6 bases from J, with 15 bases in between.

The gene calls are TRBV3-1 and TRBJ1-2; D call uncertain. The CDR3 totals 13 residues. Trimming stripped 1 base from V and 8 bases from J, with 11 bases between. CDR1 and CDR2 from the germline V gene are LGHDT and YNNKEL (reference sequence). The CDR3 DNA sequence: TGTGCCAGCAGCCAAGCTTCCACTTGGGGCTACACCTTC. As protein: CASSQASTWGYTF.

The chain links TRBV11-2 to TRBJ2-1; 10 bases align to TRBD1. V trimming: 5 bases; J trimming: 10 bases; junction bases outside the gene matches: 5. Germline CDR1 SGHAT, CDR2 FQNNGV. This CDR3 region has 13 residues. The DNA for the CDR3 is TGTGCCAGCAGCCGGGACAGGGGTCGCGAGCAGTTCTTC. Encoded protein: CASSRDRGREQFF.

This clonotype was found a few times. The CDR3: CSVGPSGGPKETQYF. The CDR3 DNA is TGCAGTGTGGGTCCTAGCGGGGGGCCGAAAGAGACCCAGTACTTC. The V and J genes are TRBV20-1 and TRBJ2-5; 11 nucleotides agree with TRBD2. Germline loops: CDR1 DFQATT, CDR2 SNEGSKA (reference sequence). Trimming took 7 bases from V and 3 from J; bases not matched to a gene: 10. The CDR3 length is 15 residues.

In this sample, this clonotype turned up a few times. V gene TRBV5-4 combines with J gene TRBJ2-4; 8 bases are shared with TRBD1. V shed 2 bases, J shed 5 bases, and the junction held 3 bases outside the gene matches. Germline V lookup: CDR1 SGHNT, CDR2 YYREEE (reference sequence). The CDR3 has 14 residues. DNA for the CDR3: TGTGCCAGCAGCTTTCAGGGGGCCGAAAACATTCAGTACTTC. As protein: CASSFQGAENIQYF. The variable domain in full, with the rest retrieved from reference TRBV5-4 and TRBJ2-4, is ETGVTQSPTHLIKTRGQQVTLRCSSQSGHNTVSWYQQALGQGPQFIFQYYREEENGRGNFPPRFSGLQFPNYSSELNVNALELDDSALYLCASSFQGAENIQYFGAGTRLSVL.

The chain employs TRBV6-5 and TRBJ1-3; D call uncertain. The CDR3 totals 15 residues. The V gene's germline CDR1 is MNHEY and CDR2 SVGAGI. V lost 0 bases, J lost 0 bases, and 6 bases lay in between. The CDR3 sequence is CASSYSSASGNTIYF. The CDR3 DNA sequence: TGTGCCAGCAGTTACTCTTCAGCCTCTGGAAACACCATATATTTT.

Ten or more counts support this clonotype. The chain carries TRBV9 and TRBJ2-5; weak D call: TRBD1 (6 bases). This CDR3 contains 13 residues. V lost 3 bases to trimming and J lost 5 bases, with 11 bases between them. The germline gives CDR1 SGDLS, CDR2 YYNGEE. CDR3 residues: CASSAQGSETQYF. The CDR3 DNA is TGTGCCAGCAGCGCCCAGGGGAGCGAGACCCAGTACTTC.

The CDR3 nucleotides read TGCAGCGTTGTAAAGGAGTCGGACGGAAACACCATATATTTT. This codes for CSVVKESDGNTIYF. The chain is built from TRBV29-1 and TRBJ1-3; D is uncertain. CDR3 length: 14 amino acids. With 4 bases removed from V and 4 bases from J, the gap between germline ends came to 14 bases. Germline V CDR1 and CDR2: SQVTM, ANQGSEA. The whole variable domain, filled in from reference TRBV29-1 and TRBJ1-3, reads SAVISQKPSRDICQRGTSLTIQCQVDSQVTMMFWYRQQPGQSLTLIATANQGSEATYESGFVIDKFPISRPNLTFSTLTVSNMSPEDSSIYLCSVVKESDGNTIYFGEGSWLTVV.